This passage covers 11 T cell receptor beta chains from one sample sequenced in a study of read filtering for tumor transcriptome and immune sequencing. Molecular barcoded adaptors covering alpha/delta and beta/gamma chains were used on about 390 ng RNA. TCRdb reprocessed the reads with MiXCR, giving one entry per CDR3 protein. This sample carries around 41,000 distinct CDR3 sequences, 12% to 15% of them seen once, and the ten largest clones take less than 20%. Sequencing used a population of CD138-negative cells sorted from bone marrow. Source of these receptors: a donor at least 40 years old with multiple myeloma.

This clonotype has ten or more counts. The chain has TRBV11-2 and TRBJ2-7; 8 bases fit TRBD2. Germline CDR1 and CDR2: SGHAT and FQNNGV. The V gene end was trimmed by 2 bases and the J gene end by 4 bases; junction bases not matched to a gene: 4. This CDR3 comprises 14 residues. DNA of the CDR3: TGTGCCAGCAGCTTATCGCGGGGGGTATACGAGCAGTACTTC. This codes for CASSLSRGVYEQYF.

This clonotype was counted ten times or more. V usage is TRBV20-1 and J usage is TRBJ2-1, with 11 bases lining up with TRBD2. Germline values: CDR1 DFQATT, CDR2 SNEGSKA (reference sequence). The CDR3 totals 19 residues. The V segment lost 3 bases and the J segment 4 bases; nucleotides outside the gene matches: 17. The CDR3 sequence is CSASPLTVVAGGIYNEQFF. In nucleotides, the CDR3 is TGCAGTGCTAGCCCCCTCACTGTGGTAGCGGGGGGGATATACAATGAGCAGTTCTTC.

This clonotype was counted ten times or more. Relative to the germline gene, one junction end is altered; a read error may explain this. The chain couples TRBV7-7 to TRBJ2-3; 9 bases agree with TRBD2. The CDR3 has 14 amino acids. CDR1 is SSHAT, CDR2 FNYEAQ, per germline (reference sequence). The CDR3, as DNA: TGTGCTAGCAGCTTAGCGGGGGACCCGGGCACGCAGTATTTT. This encodes CASSLAGDPGTQYF.

A remark on this clonotype: The likely explanation is a read error, given a far larger clone one base away. The rearrangement uses TRBV4-3 and TRBJ2-1, with 7 positions matching TRBD2. Germline V gene sequence: CDR1 LGHNA, CDR2 YSLEER. This CDR3 spans 13 amino acids. The CDR3 nucleotides read TGTGCCAGCGGCCAAGGAGCGGGGTATGAGCAGTTCTTC. This gives the protein CASGQGAGYEQFF.

Concerning this clonotype: A much larger clone differs from this one at a single base, so this may be a read error. The chain carries TRBV9 and TRBJ2-1; D is unresolved. CDR1 is SGDLS and CDR2 is YYNGEE in the germline V gene. The CDR3 is 13 amino acids. Here the CDR3 DNA reads TGTGCCAGCAGCCCCGAGAACTACAATGAGCAGCTCTTC. It yields the protein CASSPENYNEQLF.

This clonotype was recorded many times. The chain recombines TRBV7-9 with TRBJ2-1, with a possible D match to TRBD1 (6 bases). Germline V CDR1 and CDR2: SEHNR, FQNEAQ (reference sequence). The CDR3 runs to 13 residues. The V gene lost 0 bases and the J gene lost 7 bases, with 7 bases spanning the gap. CDR3 nucleotides: TGTGCCAGCAGCTTAGCGCAGGGGAATGAGCAGTTCTTC. Translation gives CASSLAQGNEQFF.

This clonotype showed up many times. The chain has TRBV5-1 and TRBJ1-2; 8 nucleotides align to TRBD1. The CDR3 length is 13 residues. The V gene end was trimmed by 4 bases and the J gene end by 6 bases; junction bases not matched to a gene: 5. Germline values: CDR1 SGHRS, CDR2 YFSETQ. The CDR3 reads CASSPGQGDGYTF. CDR3 sequence (DNA): TGCGCCAGCAGCCCCGGACAGGGTGATGGCTACACCTTC.

This clonotype was picked up many times. The chain couples TRBV28 to TRBJ1-5, with a weak D call TRBD1 (6 bases). Germline-derived CDR1 and CDR2 are MDHEN and SYDVKM. The CDR3 has 15 amino acids. Deletions cut 3 bases from V and 1 base from J, with 10 bases between. The CDR3: CASSFRGLSNQPQHF. The CDR3 DNA reads as TGTGCCAGCAGTTTTCGGGGGCTCAGCAATCAGCCCCAGCATTTT.

This clonotype was picked up many times. The chain has TRBV18 and TRBJ2-1; 8 nucleotides line up with TRBD2. Germline V gene lookup returns CDR1 KGHSH and CDR2 LQKENI. The CDR3 contains 17 residues. Germline trimming cut 0 bases from V and 2 bases from J; bases unmatched to any gene: 6. CDR3 bases: TGTGCCAGCTCACCACCTGGGCGGGGGGTTACCTACAATGAGCAGTTCTTC. It translates to CASSPPGRGVTYNEQFF.

Only a few counts were recorded for this clonotype. V and J are TRBV13 and TRBJ1-2, with a possible D match to TRBD1 (5 bases). Germline values: CDR1 PRHDT, CDR2 FYEKMQ (reference sequence). The germline V and J ends were trimmed by 6 bases and 3 bases, with 11 bases remaining between them. The CDR3 is 13 amino acids. The CDR3 DNA sequence: TGTGCCAGCAGTTTTATAGGGGACTATGGCTACACCTTC. This codes for CASSFIGDYGYTF.

This clonotype occurred many times. The chain links TRBV10-3 to TRBJ2-3, with D possibly TRBD2 on 5 matching bases. Germline V lookup: CDR1 ENHRY, CDR2 SYGVKD. The CDR3 is 15 residues long. V dropped 5 bases and J dropped 2 bases, with 14 bases sitting between them. The CDR3 DNA follows: TGTGCCATCAGTCGCCTAGCAACTGACACAGATACGCAGTATTTT. Its translation is CAISRLATDTDTQYF.